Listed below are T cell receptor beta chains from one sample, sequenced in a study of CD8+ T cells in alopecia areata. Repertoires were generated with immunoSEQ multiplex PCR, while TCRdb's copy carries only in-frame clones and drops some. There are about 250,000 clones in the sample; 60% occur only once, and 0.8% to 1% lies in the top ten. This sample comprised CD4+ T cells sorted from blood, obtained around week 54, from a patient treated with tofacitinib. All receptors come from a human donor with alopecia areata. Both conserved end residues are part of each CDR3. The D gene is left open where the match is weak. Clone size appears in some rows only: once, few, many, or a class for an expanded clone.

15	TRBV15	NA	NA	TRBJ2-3	TGTGCCACCAGCGCTGACTACCACGGCACAGATACGCAGTATTTT	CATSADYHGTDTQYF
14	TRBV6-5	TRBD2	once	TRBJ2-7	TGTGCCAGCAGTTCGCCTAGCGGGGGGTACGAGCAGTACTTC	CASSSPSGGYEQYF
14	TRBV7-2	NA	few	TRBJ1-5	TGTGCCAGCAGCTTGGAGACGGGCAATCAGCCCCAGCATTTT	CASSLETGNQPQHF
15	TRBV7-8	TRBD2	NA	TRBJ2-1	TGTGCCAGCAGCCAACCGGGGGGGCTGTTAAATGAGCAGTTCTTC	CASSQPGGLLNEQFF
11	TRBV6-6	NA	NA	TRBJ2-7	TGTGCCAGCAGTCCCCACTACGAGCAGTACTTC	CASSPHYEQYF
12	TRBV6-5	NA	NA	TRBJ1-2	TGTGCCAGCAGTCGTGAATCTCAACTCTACACCTTC	CASSRESQLYTF
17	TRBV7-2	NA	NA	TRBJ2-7	TGTGCCAGCAGCAACATCGGGAGTCCGCACTTCTCCTACGAGCAGTACTTC	CASSNIGSPHFSYEQYF
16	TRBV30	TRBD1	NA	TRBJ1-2	TGTGCCTGGAGGTGGGACAGGGGGCTGCTCGGGTATGGCTACACCTTC	CAWRWDRGLLGYGYTF
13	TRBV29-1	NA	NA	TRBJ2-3	TGCAGCGTTCAGGGTTTTAGCACAGATACGCAGTATTTT	CSVQGFSTDTQYF
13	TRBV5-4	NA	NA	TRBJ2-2	TGTGCCAGCAGCCGACGGGGAACCGGGGAGCTGTTTTTT	CASSRRGTGELFF
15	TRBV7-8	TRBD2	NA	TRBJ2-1	TGTGCCAGCAGCGTTAGCGGGGGTGCCTACAATGAGCAGTTCTTC	CASSVSGGAYNEQFF
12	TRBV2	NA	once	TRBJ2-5	TGTGCCAGTACCGACGCCAGGGAGACCCAGTACTTC	CASTDARETQYF
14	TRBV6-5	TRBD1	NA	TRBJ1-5	TGTGCCAGCAGGGAAGGGACAGAGATTCAGCCCCAGCATTTT	CASREGTEIQPQHF
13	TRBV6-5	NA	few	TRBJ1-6	TGTGCCAGCGGCCTCATGGGTAATTCACCCCTCCACTTT	CASGLMGNSPLHF
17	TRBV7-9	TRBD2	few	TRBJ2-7	TGTGCCAGCAGTCCCACTAGCGGGGGCCCTAGCTCCTACGAGCAGTACTTC	CASSPTSGGPSSYEQYF
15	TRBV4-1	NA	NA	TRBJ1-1	TGCGCCAGCAGCCGCCCCACCGGAAGGGACACTGAAGCTTTCTTT	CASSRPTGRDTEAFF
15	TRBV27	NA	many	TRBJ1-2	TGTGCCAGCAGTTACCAGGGGTTAGCTAACTATGGCTACACCTTC	CASSYQGLANYGYTF
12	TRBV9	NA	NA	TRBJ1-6	TGTGCCAGCAGCGCTGGGATTTCACCCCTCCACTTT	CASSAGISPLHF
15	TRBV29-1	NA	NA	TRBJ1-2	TGCAGCGTTGACCCTATGGCGGAACAGGTCTATGGCTACACCTTC	CSVDPMAEQVYGYTF
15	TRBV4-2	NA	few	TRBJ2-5	TGTGCCAGCAGCCAGGAATCGGGGGGCCCCGAGACCCAGTACTTC	CASSQESGGPETQYF
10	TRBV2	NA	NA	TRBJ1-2	TGTGCCAGCACTGCCTATGGCTACACCTTC	CASTAYGYTF
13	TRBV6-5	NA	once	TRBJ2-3	TGTGCCAGCAGATGGGGGTTCCCAGATACGCAGTATTTT	CASRWGFPDTQYF
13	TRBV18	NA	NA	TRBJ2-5	TGTGCCAGCTCACCCAGCCAAGGAGAGACCCAGTACTTC	CASSPSQGETQYF
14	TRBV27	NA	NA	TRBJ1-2	TGTGCCAGCACCCAAGCCGGGACTAACTATGGCTACACCTTC	CASTQAGTNYGYTF
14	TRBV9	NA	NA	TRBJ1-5	TGTGCCAGCAGCGTAGGGCAGGGGAATCAGCCCCAGCATTTT	CASSVGQGNQPQHF
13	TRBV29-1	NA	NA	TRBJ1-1	TGCAGCGTTGAATTGGGGGAGGTCACTGAAGCTTTCTTT	CSVELGEVTEAFF
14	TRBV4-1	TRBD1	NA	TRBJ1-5	TGCGCCAGCAGCCTAGGGACAGGGGAACAGCCCCAGCATTTT	CASSLGTGEQPQHF
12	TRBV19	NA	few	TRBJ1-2	TGTGCCAGTAGTCCGGGGATATATGGCTACACCTTC	CASSPGIYGYTF
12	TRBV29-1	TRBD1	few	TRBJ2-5	TGCAGCGCCGGGACAGCAGAAGAGACCCAGTACTTC	CSAGTAEETQYF
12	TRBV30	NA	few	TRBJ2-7	TGTGCCTGGACCGAGCAGTTGGGCGAGCAGTACTTC	CAWTEQLGEQYF
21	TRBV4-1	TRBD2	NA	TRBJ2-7	TGCGCCAGCAGCCGTGCCACACCCGCGGGACTAGCGGGGGGACCCTCCTACGAGCAGTACTTC	CASSRATPAGLAGGPSYEQYF
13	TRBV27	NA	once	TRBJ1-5	TGTGCCAGCAGTATCCAGGGCAATCAGCCCCAGCATTTT	CASSIQGNQPQHF
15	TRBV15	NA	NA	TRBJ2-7	TGTGCCACGAAAATCAGTTCACTGCCCGACTACGAGCAGTACTTC	CATKISSLPDYEQYF
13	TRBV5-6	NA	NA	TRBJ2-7	TGTGCCAGCAGCTTACGGGACTTCTACGAGCAGTACTTC	CASSLRDFYEQYF
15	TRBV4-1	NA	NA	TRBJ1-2	TGCGCCAGCAGGCCCGGCCTACTCAGAGACTATGGCTACACCTTC	CASRPGLLRDYGYTF
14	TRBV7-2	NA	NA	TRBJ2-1	TGTGCCAGCAGCTCGGGACATTTGGATGGTGAGCAGTTCTTC	CASSSGHLDGEQFF
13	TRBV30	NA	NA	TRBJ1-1	TGTGCCTGGAGTGTATCGCGGGCCGTTGAAGCTTTCTTT	CAWSVSRAVEAFF
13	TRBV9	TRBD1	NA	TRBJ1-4	TGTGCCAGCAGCGAGGGGACAGATGAAAAACTGTTTTTT	CASSEGTDEKLFF
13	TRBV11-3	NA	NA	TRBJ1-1	TGTGCCAGCAGCTTAGGGGGGAACACTGAAGCTTTCTTT	CASSLGGNTEAFF
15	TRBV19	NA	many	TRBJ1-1	TGTGCCAGTAGTACCTTGTATGGGGGGAACACTGAAGCTTTCTTT	CASSTLYGGNTEAFF
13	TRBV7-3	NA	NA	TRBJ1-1	TGTGCCAGCAGCTTGCAGGGGTACACTGAAGCTTTCTTT	CASSLQGYTEAFF
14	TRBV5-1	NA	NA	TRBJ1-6	TGCGCCAGCAGCCGCGAGGGGCCTAATTCACCCCTCCACTTT	CASSREGPNSPLHF
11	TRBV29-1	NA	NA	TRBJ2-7	TGCAGCGTCGGAAGGGGAAGCGAGCAGTACTTC	CSVGRGSEQYF
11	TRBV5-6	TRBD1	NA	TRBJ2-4	TGTGCCAGCACCCGACAGGGCATTCAGTACTTC	CASTRQGIQYF
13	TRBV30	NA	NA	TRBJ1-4	TGTGCCTGGAGTGTATCAGGGGTAGAGGTACTGTTTTTT	CAWSVSGVEVLFF
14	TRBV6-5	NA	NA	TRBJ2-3	TGTGCCAGTACCCAAGGTCCCGGCACAGATACGCAGTATTTT	CASTQGPGTDTQYF
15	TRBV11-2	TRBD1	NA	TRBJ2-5	TGTGCCAGCAGCCCTGACAGGGGGCGCTTGGGGACCCAGTACTTC	CASSPDRGRLGTQYF
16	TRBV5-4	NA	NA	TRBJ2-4	TGTGCCAGCAGCTCCCCTTCCGGGACAGCCAAAAACATTCAGTACTTC	CASSSPSGTAKNIQYF